One sample yielded the 2 T cell receptor beta chains listed below, sequenced in a study of PD-L1 blockade in urothelial cancer. The sample's time point: pretreatment peripheral blood. TCRdb's table, derived via immunoSEQ multiplex PCR, lists solely in-frame clones and lacks some. The sample contains tens of thousands of clones, more than 70% of which appear only once. The sequences come from PBMCs, collected around atezolizumab (anti-PD-L1) treatment. The receptors originated from a man in his fifties or sixties with urothelial cancer.

The CDR3 region has the DNA TGCAGTGAGAGGCGGGAGTACGAGCAGTACTTC. Its protein product is CSERREYEQYF. This rearrangement joins TRBV20-1 to TRBJ2-7; 7 nucleotides align to TRBD2. The CDR3 runs to 11 residues. The V segment lost 7 bases and the J segment 4 bases; nucleotides outside the gene matches: 4. The V gene's germline CDR1 is DFQATT and CDR2 SNEGSKA (reference sequence).

The chain couples TRBV5-1 to TRBJ2-5; 11 bases align to TRBD1. V shed 3 bases and J 5 bases; nucleotides not matched to a gene: 9. The CDR3 has 16 residues. Germline lookup yields CDR1 SGHRS and CDR2 YFSETQ. The CDR3 bases are TGCGCCAGCAGCTGGGAACGGACAGGGGGCGGTGAGACCCAGTACTTC. Protein: CASSWERTGGGETQYF.